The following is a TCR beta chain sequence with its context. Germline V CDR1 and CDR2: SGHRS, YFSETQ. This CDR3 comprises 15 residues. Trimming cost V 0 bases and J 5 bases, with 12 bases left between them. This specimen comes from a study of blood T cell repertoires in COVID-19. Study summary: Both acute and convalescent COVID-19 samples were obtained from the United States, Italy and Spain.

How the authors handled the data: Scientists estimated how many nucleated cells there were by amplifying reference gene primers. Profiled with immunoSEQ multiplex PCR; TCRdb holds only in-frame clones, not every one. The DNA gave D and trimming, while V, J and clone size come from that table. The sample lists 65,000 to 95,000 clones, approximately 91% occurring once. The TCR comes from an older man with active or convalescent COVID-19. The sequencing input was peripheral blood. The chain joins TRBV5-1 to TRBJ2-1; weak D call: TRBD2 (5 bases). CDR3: CASSLALGLNNEQFF. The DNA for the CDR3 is TGCGCCAGCAGCTTGGCTCTCGGACTGAACAATGAGCAGTTCTTC.